Listed here are 14 T cell receptor beta chains from one sample, sequenced in a study of cytomegalovirus exposure and HLA in healthy donors. Using immunoSEQ multiplex PCR, the repertoire was profiled, and TCRdb retains in-frame clones only, with some absent. The table includes some 86,000 clones, over 85% detected once. Sequenced sample: PBMCs. All receptors come from a woman aged 25 to 39 in good health and CMV-seronegative.

The V gene is TRBV15, the J gene TRBJ2-7; no clear D. The germline V gene encodes CDR1 LNHNV and CDR2 YYDKDF (reference sequence). V gave up 0 bases and J gave up 3 bases, with 6 bases separating them. The CDR3 runs to 13 residues. This chain's CDR3 is CATSRESDYEQYF. The DNA of the CDR3 is TGTGCCACCAGCAGAGAGTCAGACTACGAGCAGTACTTC.

The chain uses TRBV30 and TRBJ2-7; possible D gene TRBD1, 5 bases. Trimming pared 2 bases from V and 3 bases from J, leaving 17 bases between. CDR3 length: 15 amino acids. Per the germline V gene, CDR1 is GTSNPN and CDR2 is SVGIG (reference sequence). CDR3 loop: CAWSFGQGSYYEQYF. The CDR3 nucleotides are TGTGCCTGGAGTTTCGGGCAGGGCTCGTACTACGAGCAGTACTTC.

This chain joins TRBV7-2 and TRBJ1-4; 9 bases agree with TRBD1. The CDR3 runs to 18 residues. V lost 5 bases, J lost 7 bases, and 17 bases stayed unmatched. Germline V lookup: CDR1 SGHTA, CDR2 FQGNSA. CDR3 residues: CASSLGLQGAQSIEKLFF. The CDR3 bases are TGTGCCAGCAGCCTGGGATTACAGGGGGCGCAGAGTATTGAAAAACTGTTTTTT.

The chain couples TRBV6-6 to TRBJ1-2; D uncertain. Germline CDR1 MNHNY, CDR2 SVGAGI (reference sequence). The CDR3 consists of 12 residues. The germline V and J ends were trimmed by 0 bases and 6 bases, with 5 bases remaining between them. CDR3 residues: CASSYSRDGYTF. The CDR3 DNA reads as TGTGCCAGCAGTTACTCGAGGGATGGCTACACCTTC.

In nucleotides, the CDR3 is TGTGCCAGCAGCCTCAGACCGGGAAATGGCTACACCTTC. This gives the protein CASSLRPGNGYTF. The rearrangement links TRBV14 to TRBJ1-2; no reliable D call. Germline V lookup: CDR1 SGHDN, CDR2 FVKESK. Trimming removed 4 bases at V and 6 bases at J, with 12 bases between. This CDR3 is built from 13 residues.

This chain links TRBV2 with TRBJ2-7, with 7 bases lining up with TRBD1. In germline, CDR1 is SNHLY, CDR2 FYNNEI. CDR3 length equals 14 residues. V shed 6 bases, J shed 3 bases, and the junction held 8 bases outside the gene matches. The CDR3 nucleotides are TGTGCCAGCAGGAGGGAACAGGGGAGCTACGAGCAGTACTTC. It is translated as CASRREQGSYEQYF.

The chain combines TRBV5-1 with TRBJ1-2, with D hard to call. With 0 bases removed from V and 8 bases from J, the gap between germline ends came to 20 bases. The CDR3 has 16 residues. Per the germline V gene, CDR1 is SGHRS and CDR2 is YFSETQ. CDR3 amino acids: CASSLESLPLQQGYTF. The CDR3 DNA reads as TGCGCCAGCAGCTTGGAGAGCCTTCCTCTACAACAGGGCTACACCTTC. The full variable domain, in which reference TRBV5-1 and TRBJ1-2 provide the parts outside the CDR3, is KAGVTQTPRYLIKTRGQQVTLSCSPISGHRSVSWYQQTPGQGLQFLFEYFSETQRNKGNFPGRFSGRQFSNSRSEMNVSTLELGDSALYLCASSLESLPLQQGYTFGSGTRLTVV.

This chain joins TRBV7-9 and TRBJ2-5; D possibly corresponds to TRBD1 (5 bases). Germline values: CDR1 SEHNR, CDR2 FQNEAQ (reference sequence). The CDR3 is 14 amino acids. V gave up 2 bases and J gave up 5 bases, with 12 bases separating them. Here the CDR3 DNA reads TGTGCCAGCAGCTTATTTTTAGGGGTGGAGACCCAGTACTTC. Amino acids: CASSLFLGVETQYF.

The rearrangement joins TRBV5-6 to TRBJ1-5; no reliable D call. There are 14 residues in the CDR3. V was trimmed by 2 bases and J by 2 bases, leaving 8 bases between them. In germline, CDR1 is SGHDT, CDR2 YYEEEE. The CDR3 sequence is CASSLKGGNQPQHF. CDR3 nucleotide sequence: TGTGCCAGCAGCTTAAAGGGAGGCAATCAGCCCCAGCATTTT.

The J gene is TRBJ1-1, the V gene TRBV10-3; maybe TRBD1 (6 bases). Per germline, CDR1 ENHRY and CDR2 SYGVKD. The V and J ends lost 4 bases and 5 bases respectively, with 14 bases between them. The CDR3 extends over 14 amino acids. In DNA form, the CDR3 reads TGTGCCATCAGTGTTCGGGGGGCGAAGACTGAAGCTTTCTTT. This codes for CAISVRGAKTEAFF.

CDR3 sequence: CASSFGTEYAQHF. In DNA, the CDR3 is TGTGCCAGCAGTTTCGGGACAGAATATGCCCAGCATTTT. This rearrangement joins TRBV27 to TRBJ1-5, with TRBD1 matching over 7 bases. The trim removed 3 bases at V and 11 bases at J, leaving 7 bases unmatched. Germline V gene lookup returns CDR1 MNHEY and CDR2 SMNVEV (reference sequence). This CDR3 spans 13 amino acids.

The V and J genes are TRBV5-1 and TRBJ1-4, with no clear D. The CDR3 covers 14 residues. Germline lookup yields CDR1 SGHRS and CDR2 YFSETQ. The V end lost 0 bases, the J end lost 3 bases, and 6 bases lay between the germline ends. This CDR3 is CASSLGDSNEKLFF. In nucleotides, the CDR3 is TGCGCCAGCAGCTTGGGAGATTCTAATGAAAAACTGTTTTTT. Looking up the rest from reference TRBV5-1 and TRBJ1-4 gives the full variable domain: KAGVTQTPRYLIKTRGQQVTLSCSPISGHRSVSWYQQTPGQGLQFLFEYFSETQRNKGNFPGRFSGRQFSNSRSEMNVSTLELGDSALYLCASSLGDSNEKLFFGSGTQLSVL.

V is TRBV7-9 and J is TRBJ2-2; D is perhaps TRBD2 (5 bases). V shed 5 bases and J shed 4 bases, with 14 bases lying between them. Per germline, CDR1 SEHNR and CDR2 FQNEAQ (reference sequence). The CDR3 is 15 amino acids. CDR3 coding DNA: TGTGCCAGCAGCCCCCCGGGGAGCCGCACCGGGGAGCTGTTTTTT. It is translated as CASSPPGSRTGELFF.

The chain has TRBV20-1 and TRBJ1-2, with D tentatively TRBD1 (5 bases). The germline V gene has CDR1 DFQATT and CDR2 SNEGSKA (reference sequence). V shed 5 bases and J shed 7 bases, with 11 bases lying between them. The CDR3 has 11 amino acids. The CDR3 sequence: CSAGGGGGYTF. The DNA of the CDR3 is TGCAGTGCTGGCGGCGGGGGTGGCTACACCTTC.